This TCR beta chain is drawn from a study of regulatory T cells in long-lasting Graves disease. Study details: Over-5-year antithyroid drug use with positive TSH receptor antibodies defined persistent Graves' disease in the study.

Time point denoted: persistent/refractory GD, antithyroid drugs over 5 years with positive TRAb. The authors made the TCR library using RNA they extracted from PBMCs. The CDR3 runs 15 residues. J lost 2 bases, V lost 3 bases, and 6 bases had no gene match. Per the germline V gene, CDR1 is MGHRA and CDR2 is YSYEKL. Comment on this clonotype: Antigen specificity is unknown.

Study-level findings and limits: Favoring TRBV28, TRBJ1-2 and TRBJ2-5 was a feature seen in persistent disease.

Relying on iRepertoire HTBI primers and Arm-PCR of CDR3 regions, the team built TCR beta libraries. Via MiXCR, TCRdb re-called the multiplex PCR reads, giving one row per CDR3 protein. The table has hundreds of thousands of distinct CDR3 sequences, roughly 20% seen once. Source: peripheral blood mononuclear cells (PBMCs), taken when the disease was refractory, from a patient treated with antithyroid drugs. The chain links TRBV4-1 to TRBJ2-7, with 8 bases identical to TRBD1. This receptor was taken from a female donor with Graves disease. The CDR3 DNA reads TGCGCCAGCAGCCACCCGGGACAGGCCCCCTACGAGCAGTACTTC. Its translation is CASSHPGQAPYEQYF.